The 14 T cell receptor beta chains listed next were all sequenced from one sample in a study of blood T cell repertoires in COVID-19. TCRdb keeps only in-frame clones here, not all; method: immunoSEQ multiplex PCR. The data show 300,000 to 400,000 clones, around nine tenths seen once. The sample consisted of peripheral blood. All receptors come from a woman between 55 and 75 years old with COVID-19, enrolled during active disease.

The genes are TRBV3-1 (or the pseudogene TRBV3-2) and TRBJ1-1, with D perhaps matching TRBD1 (6 bases). The CDR3 has 15 amino acids. V was shortened by 5 bases and J by 1 base, with 14 bases between the two germline ends. Germline assignment: CDR1 LGHDT and CDR2 YNNKEL (reference sequence). The CDR3 DNA follows: TGTGCCAGCAGCAAACCCAGGGGATGGAACACTGAAGCTTTCTTT. It specifies CASSKPRGWNTEAFF.

The chain links TRBV4-3 to TRBJ1-3; D may be TRBD1 (6 bases). The germline CDR1 and CDR2 sequences are LGHNA and YSLEER. Trimming removed 4 bases from V and 2 bases from J, with 9 bases in between. This CDR3 has 14 amino acids. The CDR3 is CASSLQGTGNTIYF. Written as DNA, the CDR3 is TGCGCCAGCAGCCTTCAGGGGACTGGAAACACCATATATTTT.

This chain's CDR3 is CATSDFQSGHYNSPLHF. CDR3 DNA: TGTGCCACCAGTGATTTTCAGAGTGGACACTATAATTCACCCCTCCACTTT. The chain employs TRBV24-1 and TRBJ1-6; weak D call: TRBD1 (5 bases). V was shortened by 1 base and J by 3 bases, with 12 bases between the two germline ends. CDR1 is KGHDR and CDR2 is SFDVKD in the germline V gene. The CDR3 consists of 17 residues.

The chain combines TRBV6-5 with TRBJ2-5; 11 bases are a match to TRBD2. Per germline, CDR1 MNHEY and CDR2 SVGAGI. This CDR3 region has 15 residues. V gave up 7 bases and J gave up 5 bases; unmatched junction bases: 9. The CDR3 DNA reads TGTGCCAGCACCTCAACTAGCGGGGGAGCGGAGACCCAGTACTTC. Its translation: CASTSTSGGAETQYF.

The chain recombines TRBV15 with TRBJ2-7; 10 bases match TRBD1. This CDR3 spans 20 amino acids. The germline V gene encodes CDR1 LNHNV and CDR2 YYDKDF (reference sequence). V lost 0 bases and J lost 4; bases outside the gene matches: 18. CDR3 sequence: CATSRDIYRIRPGQGYEQYF. The DNA for the CDR3 is TGTGCCACCAGCAGAGATATTTACCGAATAAGACCGGGACAGGGGTACGAGCAGTACTTC.

The V call is TRBV5-1, the J call TRBJ2-1; unclear D gene. The length of the CDR3 is 11 residues. CDR1 SGHRS and CDR2 YFSETQ come from the germline V gene. V lost 4 bases and J 6 bases, leaving 5 bases between the germline ends. The CDR3: CASSVFNEQFF. In DNA form, the CDR3 reads TGCGCCAGCAGCGTATTCAATGAGCAGTTCTTC.

The CDR3 reads CASSQGERGAGQETQYF. CDR3 in DNA: TGCGCCAGCAGCCAAGGAGAGCGGGGGGCGGGACAAGAGACCCAGTACTTC. The chain has TRBV4-1 and TRBJ2-5, with TRBD2 matching 9 bases. Germline V gene data show CDR1 as MGHRA and CDR2 as YSYEKL. The junction had 8 bases not matched to a gene; V was cut back by 1 base and J by 2 bases. This CDR3 has 17 amino acids.

About this clone itself: This sample also contains other DNA sequences that code for the same CDR3. J is TRBJ2-3 and V is TRBV20-1, with 12 nucleotides matching TRBD2. With 3 bases clipped from V and 6 bases from J, the junction kept 4 bases outside the gene matches. CDR1 is DFQATT, CDR2 SNEGSKA, per germline (reference sequence). The CDR3 covers 14 residues. In DNA, the CDR3 is TGCAGTGCTAGTCTAGCGGGGGGGCTGGATACGCAGTATTTT. Translating gives CSASLAGGLDTQYF.

About this clone: Its ends do not fully match the called genes, so a read error is possible. The chain joins TRBV5-1 to TRBJ2-7, with 9 bases aligning to TRBD1. The CDR3 covers 13 residues. Per the germline V gene, CDR1 is SGHRS and CDR2 is YFSETQ. CDR3 in amino acids: CASSLGGQGNVHF. CDR3 nucleotide sequence: TGCGCCAGCAGCTTGGGTGGACAGGGGAACGTTCATTTC.

J is TRBJ2-2 and V is TRBV6-5; TRBD1 is a possible D gene (6 bases). Germline V gene sequence: CDR1 MNHEY, CDR2 SVGAGI. This CDR3 contains 15 residues. Between the trimmed V and J ends, which lost 2 bases and 8 bases, there was a span of 15 bases. This CDR3 is CASSYPSQGTGELFF. The CDR3 bases are TGTGCCAGCAGTTACCCTTCACAGGGCACAGGGGAGCTGTTTTTT.

This chain uses TRBV7-2 with TRBJ1-1; 7 nucleotides match TRBD1. Losses at the gene ends were 5 bases for V and 5 bases for J; bases not matched to a gene: 11. The CDR3 runs 15 residues. Germline lookup yields CDR1 SGHTA and CDR2 FQGNSA. Here the CDR3 reads CASSPIPDRVTEAFF. The CDR3 DNA reads TGTGCCAGCAGCCCTATACCAGACAGGGTGACTGAAGCTTTCTTT. Complete variable domain (other parts from reference TRBV7-2 and TRBJ1-1): GAGVSQSPSNKVTEKGKDVELRCDPISGHTALYWYRQSLGQGLEFLIYFQGNSAPDKSGLPSDRFSAERTGGSVSTLTIQRTQQEDSAVYLCASSPIPDRVTEAFFGQGTRLTVV.

V usage is TRBV3-1 (or the pseudogene TRBV3-2) and J usage is TRBJ2-1; 9 bases line up with TRBD2. The CDR3 extends over 15 amino acids. The V gene's germline CDR1 is LGHDT and CDR2 YNNKEL (reference sequence). Unmatched junction bases numbered 6, after V lost 1 base and J lost 8 bases. The chain's CDR3 is CASSQVRGGADEQFF. For the CDR3, the DNA is TGTGCCAGCAGCCAAGTCCGCGGGGGGGCGGATGAGCAGTTCTTC.

This clone was seen a few times. V and J are TRBV7-2 and TRBJ1-2, with 8 bases fitting TRBD1. The germline gives CDR1 SGHTA, CDR2 FQGNSA. V trimming: 5 bases; J trimming: 2 bases; junction bases outside the gene matches: 10. The CDR3 consists of 16 residues. The CDR3 region has the DNA TGTGCCAGCAGCGTACGAGGACAGGGCCTAAACTATGGCTACACCTTC. It yields the protein CASSVRGQGLNYGYTF.

This clone was seen a single time. The rearrangement links TRBV11-3 to TRBJ1-2; no reliable D call. CDR1 is SGHNT, CDR2 YENEEA, per germline. The CDR3 length is 15 residues. Trimming removed 1 base at V and 4 bases at J, with 13 bases between. The CDR3 spells CASSLATGLSYGYTF. DNA for the CDR3: TGTGCCAGCAGCTTAGCTACCGGACTTTCCTATGGCTACACCTTC.